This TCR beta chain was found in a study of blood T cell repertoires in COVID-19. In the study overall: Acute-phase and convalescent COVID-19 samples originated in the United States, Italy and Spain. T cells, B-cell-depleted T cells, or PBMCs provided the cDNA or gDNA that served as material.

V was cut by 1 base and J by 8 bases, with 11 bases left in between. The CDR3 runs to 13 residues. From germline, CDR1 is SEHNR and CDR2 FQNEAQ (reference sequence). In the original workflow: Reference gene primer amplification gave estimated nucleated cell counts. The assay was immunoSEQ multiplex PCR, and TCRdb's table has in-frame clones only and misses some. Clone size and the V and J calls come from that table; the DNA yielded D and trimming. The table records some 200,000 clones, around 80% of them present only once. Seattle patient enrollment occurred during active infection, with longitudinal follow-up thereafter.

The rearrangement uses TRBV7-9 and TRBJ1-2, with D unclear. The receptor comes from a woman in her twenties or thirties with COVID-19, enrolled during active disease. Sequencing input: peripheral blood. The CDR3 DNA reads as TGTGCCAGCAGCTTAGAATGGCTGAGGGGCTACACCTTC. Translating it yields CASSLEWLRGYTF.